The rows below give T cell receptor beta chains drawn from one sample of a study of T cell responses to AZD1222 COVID-19 vaccine. Assay used: immunoSEQ multiplex PCR; TCRdb lists only in-frame clones, some missing. The sample contains 200,000 to 250,000 clones, about 93% of which appear only once. The sequenced sample was peripheral blood, obtained on day 0 of MenACWY control vaccination. The receptors were gathered from an adult in good health. CDR3s include the opening cysteine and the closing phenylalanine or tryptophan. The D gene is left open where the match is weak. For some rows the clone size is stated as once, few or many, or as a class when expanded; others skip it.

>TRBJ1-6|-|TRBV9|-
CASSSRQAGVSSPLHF
TGTGCCAGCAGCTCACGACAGGCGGGTGTGAGTTCACCCCTCCACTTT
>TRBJ1-1|-|TRBV6-5|-
CASSYSTNTEAFF
TGTGCCAGCAGTTACTCGACGAACACTGAAGCTTTCTTT
>TRBJ1-2|-|TRBV3-1/TRBV3-2|-
CASSQVQGAYTF
TGTGCCAGCAGCCAAGTGCAAGGTGCTTACACCTTC
>TRBJ1-2|-|TRBV6-5|-
CASSRTRTAPAGYTF
TGTGCCAGCAGTCGCACGAGGACAGCGCCTGCTGGCTACACCTTC
>TRBJ1-5|-|TRBV3-1/TRBV3-2|-
CASSRQLDQPQHF
TGTGCCAGCAGCCGACAGTTGGATCAGCCCCAGCATTTT
>TRBJ2-3|-|TRBV5-1|-
CASSLGDLRADTQYF
TGCGCCAGCAGCTTGGGGGACCTCAGGGCGGATACGCAGTATTTT
>TRBJ2-7|-|TRBV27|-
CASSLQGPYEQYF
TGTGCCAGCAGTTTACAGGGCCCCTACGAGCAGTACTTC
>TRBJ1-3|-|TRBV11-3|-
CASSLGGSSGNTIYF
TGTGCCAGCAGCTTGGGGGGCAGCTCTGGAAACACCATATATTTT
>TRBJ1-2|-|TRBV11-2|-
CASSLVGLRRGYTF
TGTGCCAGCAGCTTAGTTGGCTTGCGGCGGGGCTACACCTTC
>TRBJ2-2|-|TRBV5-5|-
CASSLLTSGELFF
TGTGCCAGCAGCTTGCTAACGTCCGGGGAGCTGTTTTTT
>TRBJ1-2|-|TRBV7-9|-
CASSPYGELRGYTF
TGTGCCAGCAGCCCTTATGGGGAACTCCGGGGCTACACCTTC
>TRBJ1-5|-|TRBV18|-
CASSPGGHSNQPQHF
TGTGCCAGCTCACCAGGCGGGCATAGCAATCAGCCCCAGCATTTT
>TRBJ1-6|-|TRBV6-5|TRBD1
CASSYWDRDSPLHF
TGTGCCAGCAGTTATTGGGACAGGGATTCACCCCTCCACTTT
>TRBJ2-1|-|TRBV12-5|TRBD1
CASGLTGQAYNEQFF
TGTGCTAGTGGTTTGACGGGACAGGCCTACAATGAGCAGTTCTTC
>TRBJ2-2|-|TRBV13|TRBD1
CASSSFPDRATGELFF
TGTGCCAGCAGCTCCTTCCCAGACAGGGCGACCGGGGAGCTGTTTTTT
>TRBJ1-1|-|TRBV7-9|-
CASSPSRVSTEAFF
TGTGCCAGCAGCCCATCAAGGGTATCCACTGAAGCTTTCTTT
>TRBJ1-4|-|TRBV15|TRBD1
CATSRGTGDPNEKLFF
TGTGCCACCAGCAGAGGGACAGGGGATCCTAATGAAAAACTGTTTTTT
>TRBJ1-1|-|TRBV20-1|-
CSASRRPHRDTEAFF
TGCAGTGCTAGTAGAAGACCACACCGGGACACTGAAGCTTTCTTT
>TRBJ1-3|-|TRBV12-3/TRBV12-4|-
CASSPRAGNTIYF
TGTGCCAGCAGCCCCCGGGCTGGAAACACCATATATTTT
>TRBJ2-2|-|TRBV24-1|-
CATSDLRDTGELFF
TGTGCCACCAGTGATTTGAGGGACACCGGGGAGCTGTTTTTT
>TRBJ2-1|-|TRBV9|-
CASSERHGDNEQFF
TGTGCCAGCAGCGAGAGACACGGCGACAATGAGCAGTTCTTC
>TRBJ2-7|once|TRBV7-9|TRBD2
CASSCSGGGYEQYF
TGTGCCAGCAGCTGCAGCGGGGGGGGCTACGAGCAGTACTTC
>TRBJ2-2|-|TRBV6-6|-
CASSYAGTGELFF
TGTGCCAGCAGTTACGCGGGAACCGGGGAGCTGTTTTTT
>TRBJ1-2|-|TRBV5-6|TRBD1
CASGTGLAYGYTF
TGTGCCAGTGGGACAGGGTTGGCCTATGGCTACACCTTC
>TRBJ1-4|-|TRBV29-1|-
CSVGGLPANEKLFF
TGCAGCGTTGGGGGGCTGCCGGCTAATGAAAAACTGTTTTTT
>TRBJ1-4|-|TRBV2|-
CASSEIPNQVIEKLFF
TGTGCCAGCAGTGAAATCCCGAACCAGGTGATTGAAAAACTGTTTTTT
>TRBJ1-1|-|TRBV29-1|-
CSTARGLEEAFF
TGCAGTACCGCGCGGGGTTTGGAAGAAGCTTTCTTT
>TRBJ1-1|-|TRBV7-9|-
CASSSQRTEAFF
TGTGCCAGCAGCTCCCAACGCACTGAAGCTTTCTTT
>TRBJ1-3|once|TRBV6-5|-
CAGYGGSPSGNTIYF
TGTGCCGGCTACGGGGGGAGCCCCTCTGGAAACACCATATATTTT
>TRBJ2-2|-|TRBV18|-
CASSPDSLNTGELFF
TGTGCCAGCTCACCGGACAGTTTGAACACCGGGGAGCTGTTTTTT
>TRBJ1-2|-|TRBV2|-
CASRGDTGTLKGYTF
TGTGCCAGCAGGGGAGACACCGGGACCCTTAAGGGCTACACCTTC
>TRBJ1-1|-|TRBV18|TRBD1
CASSPRAGTGGKGNTEAFF
TGTGCCAGCTCACCCCGAGCCGGGACAGGGGGCAAGGGAAACACTGAAGCTTTCTTT
>TRBJ1-2|-|TRBV29-1|-
CSVAHSTGNYGYTF
TGCAGCGTTGCCCACTCTACAGGCAACTATGGCTACACCTTC
>TRBJ1-1|-|TRBV2|-
CASSPRSKAFF
TGTGCCAGCAGTCCCCGCAGTAAGGCTTTCTTT
>TRBJ1-1|-|TRBV5-6|-
CASSLVHSKGTEAFF
TGTGCCAGCAGCTTGGTACACTCAAAGGGCACTGAAGCTTTCTTT
>TRBJ1-5|-|TRBV27|-
CASSRANQPQHF
TGTGCCAGCAGTAGAGCAAATCAGCCCCAGCATTTT
>TRBJ1-2|-|TRBV5-4|-
CASSSGQPRYGYTF
TGTGCCAGCAGCTCCGGACAGCCTCGCTATGGCTACACCTTC
>TRBJ1-5|-|TRBV7-2|-
CASTSGGSNQPQHF
TGTGCCAGCACTTCGGGGGGTAGCAATCAGCCCCAGCATTTT
>TRBJ2-7|-|TRBV30|-
CAWSPTGKTHYEQYF
TGTGCCTGGTCCCCCACAGGGAAAACCCACTACGAGCAGTACTTC
>TRBJ1-1|-|TRBV7-2|-
CASSLMAGAMNTEAFF
TGTGCCAGCAGCTTAATGGCTGGGGCAATGAACACTGAAGCTTTCTTT
>TRBJ1-1|-|TRBV28|-
CASTGGTEAFF
TGTGCCAGCACCGGGGGCACTGAAGCTTTCTTT
>TRBJ1-2|-|TRBV12-3/TRBV12-4|-
CASSFAQGLGYTF
TGTGCCAGCAGTTTCGCGCAGGGCCTTGGCTACACCTTC
>TRBJ2-2|-|TRBV4-3|-
CASSQETYRTNTGELFF
TGCGCCAGCAGCCAAGAAACGTACAGAACGAACACCGGGGAGCTGTTTTTT
>TRBJ2-1|-|TRBV2|TRBD2
CASRMGRGGSSYNEQFF
TGTGCCAGCAGGATGGGTCGGGGGGGTTCCTCCTACAATGAGCAGTTCTTC
>TRBJ2-5|few|TRBV11-2|TRBD2
CASTLGAGGPGETQYF
TGTGCCAGCACCCTGGGAGCGGGGGGGCCGGGTGAGACCCAGTACTTC
>TRBJ1-2|-|TRBV19|TRBD1
CASNGQGASGYTF
TGTGCCAGTAACGGACAGGGGGCAAGCGGCTACACCTTC
>TRBJ2-1|-|TRBV19|TRBD2
CASTRTGTSGNEQFF
TGTGCCAGTACCCGTACCGGGACTAGCGGTAATGAGCAGTTCTTC
>TRBJ1-1|-|TRBV28|-
CASSLRTGEAFF
TGTGCCAGCAGTTTAAGGACGGGTGAAGCTTTCTTT
>TRBJ1-1|-|TRBV25-1|TRBD1
CASARQGWNTEAFF
TGTGCCAGCGCCCGACAGGGGTGGAACACTGAAGCTTTCTTT
>TRBJ1-3|-|TRBV6-5|-
CASPTGGNGNTIYF
TGTGCCAGCCCTACGGGGGGGAACGGAAACACCATATATTTT
>TRBJ2-7|-|TRBV12-3/TRBV12-4|TRBD1
CASSPGQSYEQYF
TGTGCCAGCTCCCCGGGACAGTCCTACGAGCAGTACTTC